This TCR beta chain was captured in a study of blood T cell repertoires in COVID-19. Study-level background: Samples of COVID-19 (acute and convalescent) were obtained from the United States, Italy and Spain. In each case, the material was cDNA or gDNA derived from T cells, B-cell-depleted T cells, or PBMCs.

Regarding this clone: The same CDR3 also results from other DNA sequences found in this sample.

Authors' analysis steps: Researchers report that nucleated cell counts were estimated from reference gene primer amplification. The protocol was immunoSEQ multiplex PCR, while the TCRdb copy is restricted to in-frame clones and leaves out a portion. V and J calls and clone size follow that table, whereas D and trimming were derived from the DNA. The repertoire holds some 54,000 clones, with roughly four fifths as singletons. This receptor was taken from a woman aged 60-70 years with acute or convalescent COVID-19. What was sequenced was peripheral blood.

CDR3 in amino acids: CASSPGTGGSGNTIYF. CDR3 coding DNA: TGCGCCAGCAGCCCCGGGACAGGGGGCTCTGGAAACACCATATATTTT. The rearrangement links TRBV5-1 to TRBJ1-3; 11 bases fit TRBD1. V lost 4 bases and J lost 0; bases outside the gene matches: 3. The CDR3 is 16 residues long. Germline V gene lookup returns CDR1 SGHRS and CDR2 YFSETQ.